One sample yielded the 27 T cell receptor beta chains listed below, sequenced in a study of T cell responses to AZD1222 COVID-19 vaccine. The method was immunoSEQ multiplex PCR; TCRdb's version includes in-frame clones alone and lacks a portion of them. This sample has 100,000 or so clones; roughly 92% occur once, and the top ten carry 4% to 5.5%. Source: peripheral blood, taken on day 0 of AZD1222 vaccination. Receptors were obtained from an adult in good health.

Only one count was recorded for this clone. The chain employs TRBV7-2 and TRBJ1-1; D uncertain. This CDR3 has 16 residues. In germline, CDR1 is SGHTA, CDR2 FQGNSA. V lost 5 bases and J 4 bases, leaving 20 bases between the germline ends. This CDR3 is CASSTVSTSRSTEAFF. The CDR3, as DNA: TGTGCCAGCAGCACGGTATCGACAAGCAGATCCACTGAAGCTTTCTTT.

V and J are TRBV9 and TRBJ1-2; the D is unclear. The CDR3 consists of 14 residues. V was trimmed by 3 bases and J by 3 bases, leaving 12 bases between them. Germline V gene sequence: CDR1 SGDLS, CDR2 YYNGEE. The CDR3 protein is CASSDPSSHYGYTF. The CDR3 DNA follows: TGTGCCAGCAGCGACCCAAGTAGCCACTATGGCTACACCTTC.

V gene TRBV7-9 combines with J gene TRBJ1-1; the D gene is possibly TRBD1 (5 bases). The CDR3 is made up of 12 amino acids. CDR1 is SEHNR and CDR2 is FQNEAQ in the germline V gene (reference sequence). Trimming left V 3 bases short and J 5 bases short, with 7 bases between. The CDR3 region has the DNA TGTGCCAGCAGCTTTAAGGGGACTGAAGCTTTCTTT. It is translated as CASSFKGTEAFF.

The V and J genes are TRBV6-2 or TRBV6-3 and TRBJ1-2; D is unresolved. Trimming took off 0 bases at V and 2 bases at J, with 7 bases between the two ends. The CDR3 has 14 amino acids. Germline values: CDR1 MNHEY, CDR2 SVGEGT. The CDR3 nucleotides read TGTGCCAGCAGTTACTCAGGCAGGAACTATGGCTACACCTTC. Translation gives CASSYSGRNYGYTF.

The gene calls are TRBV21-1 and TRBJ1-5; no check of the table's D call, TRBD1, against the DNA was made. TRBV21-1 is shown as a pseudogene. The CDR3 sequence is 15 residues long. DNA of the CDR3: TGTGCCAGCAGCAAAGGGGGGCCGATAAATCAGCCCCAGCATTTT. This sequence encodes CASSKGGPINQPQHF.

The rearrangement links TRBV27 to TRBJ1-2; the match to TRBD1 covers 10 bases. The germline V gene has CDR1 MNHEY and CDR2 SMNVEV (reference sequence). The CDR3 is 15 amino acids. Trimming at V came to 4 bases and at J to 4 bases, leaving 6 bases not matched to a gene. CDR3 sequence reads: CASSSGQGGTYGYTF. The CDR3 nucleotides are TGTGCCAGCAGTTCCGGACAGGGGGGGACCTATGGCTACACCTTC.

The chain recombines TRBV6-6 with TRBJ1-6; 7 bases align to TRBD1. Germline V gene lookup returns CDR1 MNHNY and CDR2 SVGAGI (reference sequence). CDR3 length: 14 residues. Unmatched junction bases numbered 6, after V lost 6 bases and J lost 7 bases. The chain's CDR3 is CASSLDRKNSPLHF. The CDR3 bases are TGTGCCAGCAGCTTGGACAGGAAGAATTCACCCCTCCACTTT.

This clone was recorded only once. The chain recombines TRBV27 with TRBJ1-4; D may be TRBD1 (5 bases). V lost 6 bases, J lost 7 bases, and 18 bases lay in between. CDR3 length: 15 amino acids. Germline V gene data show CDR1 as MNHEY and CDR2 as SMNVEV (reference sequence). The chain's CDR3 is CASSPRQGWREKLFF. CDR3 bases: TGTGCCAGCAGCCCCAGGCAGGGTTGGCGTGAAAAACTGTTTTTT.

The chain is built from TRBV7-2 and TRBJ2-7; D uncertain. With 5 bases removed from V and 6 bases from J, the gap between germline ends came to 14 bases. CDR1 is SGHTA, CDR2 FQGNSA, per germline. This CDR3 region has 13 residues. The CDR3 sequence: CASSPKRGGEQYF. Here the CDR3 DNA reads TGTGCCAGCAGCCCCAAGAGAGGCGGCGAGCAGTACTTC. Variable domain in full (rest from reference TRBV7-2 and TRBJ2-7): GAGVSQSPSNKVTEKGKDVELRCDPISGHTALYWYRQSLGQGLEFLIYFQGNSAPDKSGLPSDRFSAERTGGSVSTLTIQRTQQEDSAVYLCASSPKRGGEQYFGPGTRLTVT.

This rearrangement joins TRBV30 to TRBJ2-7, with D perhaps TRBD1 (5 bases). The CDR3 has 12 residues. V was cut by 0 bases and J by 2 bases, with 5 bases left in between. Per germline, CDR1 GTSNPN and CDR2 SVGIG (reference sequence). CDR3 DNA sequence: TGTGCCTGGAGTGTGGACACCTACGAGCAGTACTTC. Its protein is CAWSVDTYEQYF.

This clone has only one observation. The chain uses TRBV30 and TRBJ2-7; TRBD2 matches 8 bases. V lost 0 bases to trimming and J lost 3 bases; unmatched junction nucleotides: 7. CDR3 length equals 15 residues. The germline V gene has CDR1 GTSNPN and CDR2 SVGIG (reference sequence). The DNA of the CDR3 is TGTGCCTGGAGTGTAAAGGGCGGGGGGCTCTACGAGCAGTACTTC. It is translated as CAWSVKGGGLYEQYF. Supplemented by reference TRBV30 and TRBJ2-7, the full variable domain reads SQTIHQWPATLVQPVGSPLSLECTVEGTSNPNLYWYRQAAGRGLQLLFYSVGIGQISSEVPQNLSASRPQDRQFILSSKKLLLSDSGFYLCAWSVKGGGLYEQYFGPGTRLTVT.

V is TRBV6-2 or TRBV6-3 and J is TRBJ2-3; D is unclear. The V end was cut by 4 bases, the J end by 3 bases, with 2 bases between. Per germline, CDR1 MNHEY and CDR2 SVGEGT. This CDR3 spans 11 amino acids. The CDR3 sequence is CASSWTDTQYF. CDR3 nucleotides: TGTGCCAGCAGTTGGACAGATACGCAGTATTTT.

The genes are TRBV18 and TRBJ2-7; 8 nucleotides line up with TRBD1. The junction had 7 bases not matched to a gene; V was cut back by 6 bases and J by 0 bases. The CDR3 is 15 residues long. Germline values: CDR1 KGHSH, CDR2 LQKENI. The CDR3 region has the DNA TGTGCCAGCTCCCCCGGACAGGGTGGCTCCTACGAGCAGTACTTC. As protein: CASSPGQGGSYEQYF.

The chain carries TRBV5-1 and TRBJ2-7; D is undetermined. Germline V gives CDR1 SGHRS, CDR2 YFSETQ. CDR3 size: 11 residues. V lost 4 bases, J lost 6 bases, and 8 bases lay in between. The CDR3 sequence: CASSQSIEQYF. The CDR3 nucleotides read TGCGCCAGCAGCCAATCAATCGAGCAGTACTTC.

The chain has TRBV9 and TRBJ1-2, with 9 bases identical to TRBD1. J gave up 6 bases and V 3 bases, and 9 bases lay outside the gene matches. Germline-derived CDR1 and CDR2 are SGDLS and YYNGEE. The CDR3 runs to 15 residues. CDR3 region: CASSGGQGSENGYTF. In DNA form, the CDR3 reads TGTGCCAGCAGCGGTGGACAGGGGAGTGAGAATGGCTACACCTTC.

V and J are TRBV3-1 (or the pseudogene TRBV3-2) and TRBJ2-7, with no clear D. Germline CDR1 reads LGHDT; CDR2 reads YNNKEL (reference sequence). The CDR3 is 12 amino acids. Trimming stripped 5 bases from V and 1 base from J, with 6 bases between. For the CDR3, the DNA is TGTGCCAGCAGCTTAACGTCCTACGAGCAGTACTTC. It translates to CASSLTSYEQYF.

The chain combines TRBV4-3 with TRBJ1-2; 11 bases match TRBD1. Germline CDR1 is LGHNA and CDR2 is YSLEER. The CDR3 totals 18 residues. The V gene end was trimmed by 0 bases and the J gene end by 2 bases; junction bases not matched to a gene: 8. The CDR3 DNA reads TGCGCCAGCAGCCAAGATCCCGGACAGGGGGCGCAAAACTATGGCTACACCTTC. It specifies CASSQDPGQGAQNYGYTF.

About this clone: At one end, the junction sequence differs from germline, possibly due to a read error. In nucleotides, the CDR3 is TGTGCCAGGATCGGACAGGGACCGGTTATGTTCTTC. This encodes CARIGQGPVMFF. The V gene is TRBV5-6, the J gene TRBJ2-7; 8 positions agree with TRBD1. This CDR3 contains 12 residues. CDR1 SGHDT and CDR2 YYEEEE come from the germline V gene.

The chain has TRBV6-5 and TRBJ2-1; 10 bases line up with TRBD2. Unmatched junction bases numbered 5, after V lost 8 bases and J lost 1 base. Germline lookup yields CDR1 MNHEY and CDR2 SVGAGI. This CDR3 region has 15 residues. The CDR3 region has the DNA TGTGCCAGCGGAGCGGGGGGGCTTTCCTACAATGAGCAGTTCTTC. Translation: CASGAGGLSYNEQFF.

The chain recombines TRBV6-4 with TRBJ1-1; D is unclear. Germline loops: CDR1 MRHNA, CDR2 SNTAGT. This CDR3 comprises 14 residues. Trimming took off 6 bases at V and 2 bases at J, with 13 bases between the two ends. CDR3 sequence (DNA): TGTGCCAGCAGGGCCTCAGAGCTTAACACTGAAGCTTTCTTT. As protein: CASRASELNTEAFF.

J is TRBJ2-7 and V is TRBV19, with TRBD2 identical over 9 bases. V was clipped by 8 bases and J by 2 bases; unmatched bases: 7. CDR1 LNHDA and CDR2 SQIVND come from the germline V gene (reference sequence). This CDR3 region has 14 residues. The CDR3 spells CASAMRGGTYEQYF. CDR3 sequence (DNA): TGTGCCAGTGCCATGCGGGGGGGAACCTACGAGCAGTACTTC.

The chain combines TRBV3-1 (or the pseudogene TRBV3-2) with TRBJ1-1, with D possibly TRBD1 on 6 matching bases. The ends were cut back, 1 base at V and 3 bases at J, with 12 bases in the middle. CDR1 is LGHDT, CDR2 YNNKEL, per germline (reference sequence). The length of the CDR3 is 15 residues. The CDR3 DNA follows: TGTGCCAGCAGCCAAGGGGGGGCCAGATACACTGAAGCTTTCTTT. Amino acid sequence: CASSQGGARYTEAFF.

This rearrangement joins TRBV28 to TRBJ1-2, with D unclear. The V gene's germline CDR1 is MDHEN and CDR2 SYDVKM. The length of the CDR3 is 11 residues. Trimming cost V 6 bases and J 7 bases, with 9 bases left between them. The CDR3 spells CASRGSSGYTF. The CDR3 DNA reads as TGTGCCAGCAGAGGTTCTTCTGGCTACACCTTC.

Comment on this clone: The junction departs from germline at one end; a sequencing error may be responsible. V usage is TRBV7-7 and J usage is TRBJ1-6; D unclear. Germline V gene sequence: CDR1 SSHAT, CDR2 FNYEAQ (reference sequence). The CDR3 spans 13 residues. CDR3 region: CASSATTESPLHF. For the CDR3, the DNA is TGTGCTAGCAGCGCTACCACCGAATCACCCCTCCACTTT.

This clone was recorded once. The chain employs TRBV5-1 and TRBJ1-2; 8 nucleotides match TRBD1. The CDR3 extends over 14 amino acids. CDR1 and CDR2 (germline): SGHRS, YFSETQ. V was clipped by 4 bases and J by 6 bases; unmatched bases: 8. The CDR3 coding sequence is TGCGCCAGCAGCCTCGGACAGGGTGGGGATGGCTACACCTTC. This codes for CASSLGQGGDGYTF. Full variable domain (missing parts from reference TRBV5-1 and TRBJ1-2): KAGVTQTPRYLIKTRGQQVTLSCSPISGHRSVSWYQQTPGQGLQFLFEYFSETQRNKGNFPGRFSGRQFSNSRSEMNVSTLELGDSALYLCASSLGQGGDGYTFGSGTRLTVV.

This chain joins TRBV28 and TRBJ1-1, with TRBD1 matching over 7 bases. Looked up from germline, CDR1 is MDHEN and CDR2 is SYDVKM. Trimming cost V 8 bases and J 1 base; bases outside gene matches: 13. The CDR3 sequence is 16 residues long. CDR3 protein: CASPKQGEVSNTEAFF. For the CDR3, the DNA is TGTGCCAGCCCGAAGCAGGGGGAAGTGTCGAACACTGAAGCTTTCTTT.

The chain couples TRBV7-9 to TRBJ2-5, with D unclear. The germline V gene has CDR1 SEHNR and CDR2 FQNEAQ (reference sequence). CDR3 length equals 14 residues. V was shortened by 0 bases and J by 4 bases, with 9 bases between the two germline ends. CDR3 DNA sequence: TGTGCCAGCAGCTTAGCGGTTGGTCGAGAGACCCAGTACTTC. Protein sequence: CASSLAVGRETQYF.